Each of the 5 T cell receptor beta chains below was sequenced from the same sample in a study of blood T cell repertoires in COVID-19. Profiling relied on immunoSEQ multiplex PCR, and the TCRdb table lists in-frame clones only, not all of them. The top ten hold 17% of the sample, which has more than 100,000 clones, 70% to 85% seen once. Material for sequencing was peripheral blood. These receptors originate from a woman older than 75 with acute or convalescent COVID-19.

CDR3 amino acids: CASSLGGTPGNTIYF. CDR3 coding DNA: TGCGCCAGCAGCTTGGGTGGGACACCTGGAAACACCATATATTTT. V gene TRBV5-1 combines with J gene TRBJ1-3, with D perhaps TRBD1 (6 bases). V was shortened by 0 bases and J by 2 bases, with 9 bases between the two germline ends. In germline, CDR1 is SGHRS, CDR2 YFSETQ. The CDR3 has 15 amino acids.

This clone appeared once. The rearrangement joins TRBV27 to TRBJ1-6; no clear D. Looked up from germline, CDR1 is MNHEY and CDR2 is SMNVEV (reference sequence). The V and J ends lost 4 bases and 0 bases respectively, with 13 bases between them. The CDR3 has 17 residues. DNA for the CDR3: TGTGCCAGCAGTTCACGTAAAGATAGCTCCTATAATTCACCCCTCCACTTT. Its translation is CASSSRKDSSYNSPLHF.

The chain employs TRBV19 and TRBJ2-5, with TRBD2 identical over 13 bases. V lost 5 bases, J lost 1 base, and 7 bases stayed unmatched. The CDR3 spans 17 residues. Germline CDR1 and CDR2: LNHDA and SQIVND (reference sequence). The CDR3 DNA reads as TGTGCCAGTAGTCCCCGGACTAGCGGGAGTCTCCAAGAGACCCAGTACTTC. Its protein is CASSPRTSGSLQETQYF.

The rearrangement links TRBV7-6 to TRBJ2-5; 8 bases map to TRBD2. Germline CDR1 reads SGHVS; CDR2 reads FNYEAQ. CDR3 length: 18 residues. The trim removed 1 base at V and 1 base at J, leaving 11 bases unmatched. The CDR3 protein is CASSLGGAGLASQETQYF. The CDR3 nucleotides are TGTGCCAGCAGCTTAGGGGGCGCAGGACTAGCCTCCCAAGAGACCCAGTACTTC.

V and J are TRBV2 and TRBJ2-7; D remains ambiguous. Trimming stripped 7 bases from V and 3 bases from J, with 13 bases between. This CDR3 has 13 amino acids. Germline V gives CDR1 SNHLY, CDR2 FYNNEI. CDR3 sequence reads: CASNQARRYEQYF. For the CDR3, the DNA is TGTGCCAGCAACCAGGCCCGGCGCTACGAGCAGTACTTC.